The 5 T cell receptor beta chains given below trace back to one sample, sequenced in a study of CD8 T cells in ankylosing spondylitis. Study-wide points: Blood from ankylosing spondylitis patients appeared to carry a characteristic roughly 8-variant TCR beta motif.

Which antigens these TCRs recognize remains unknown. MiXCR, applied by TCRdb to the 5' RACE reads, yields one record per CDR3 protein. In the table there are tens of thousands of distinct CDR3 sequences, about 8.3% of which are singletons. Sequencing was performed on blood, either unsorted or a sorted T cell fraction (not recorded which). The receptors were gathered from a male donor with ankylosing spondylitis.

This clonotype was counted at least ten times. The genes are TRBV12-5 and TRBJ2-1; 9 bases fit TRBD1. Germline V gene lookup returns CDR1 LGHNT and CDR2 FRNRAP. V was pared by 4 bases and J by 5 bases, with 6 bases of the junction left unmatched. The CDR3 runs to 15 residues. CDR3 amino acids: CASGSSDRGDNEQFF. CDR3 nucleotides: TGTGCTAGTGGTTCATCGGACAGGGGCGACAATGAGCAGTTCTTC.

For the CDR3, the DNA is TGTGCCAGCAGTGAAGCGCGAGGGCAGGGGGCAGGGCAGCCCCAGCATTTT. Residues: CASSEARGQGAGQPQHF. This chain joins TRBV2 and TRBJ1-5; 8 bases align to TRBD1. CDR1 and CDR2 (germline): SNHLY, FYNNEI. This CDR3 comprises 17 residues. V shed 0 bases and J 7 bases; nucleotides not matched to a gene: 11. Full variable domain (outside the CDR3, taken from reference TRBV2 and TRBJ1-5): EPEVTQTPSHQVTQMGQEVILRCVPISNHLYFYWYRQILGQKVEFLVSFYNNEISEKSEIFDDQFSVERPDGSNFTLKIRSTKLEDSAMYFCASSEARGQGAGQPQHFGDGTRLSIL.

The chain couples TRBV29-1 to TRBJ1-3, with D possibly TRBD1 on 5 matching bases. Looked up from germline, CDR1 is SQVTM and CDR2 is ANQGSEA. V lost 6 bases, J lost 7 bases, and 16 bases lay in between. The CDR3 runs 13 residues. The CDR3 DNA reads TGCAGCGTGGCAGCCGGGGCCCTGAACACCATATATTTT. Its protein is CSVAAGALNTIYF.

There are many counts of this clonotype. The chain recombines TRBV6-1 with TRBJ1-1; no firm D call. Germline assignment: CDR1 MNHNS and CDR2 SASEGT. V lost 10 bases and J 4 bases, leaving 13 bases between the germline ends. The CDR3 contains 12 residues. The CDR3 coding sequence is TGTGCCACCAAGTTATCGGGCACTGAAGCTTTCTTT. It is translated as CATKLSGTEAFF.

Ten or more counts support this clonotype. This chain uses TRBV11-1 with TRBJ2-7; the D is unclear. The V gene lost 2 bases and the J gene lost 1 base, with 6 bases spanning the gap. Germline V CDR1 and CDR2: SGHAT, FQDESV (reference sequence). The CDR3 consists of 13 residues. CDR3: CASSLSRSYEQYV. As DNA, the CDR3 is TGTGCCAGCAGCTTAAGCCGTTCCTACGAGCAGTACGTC.